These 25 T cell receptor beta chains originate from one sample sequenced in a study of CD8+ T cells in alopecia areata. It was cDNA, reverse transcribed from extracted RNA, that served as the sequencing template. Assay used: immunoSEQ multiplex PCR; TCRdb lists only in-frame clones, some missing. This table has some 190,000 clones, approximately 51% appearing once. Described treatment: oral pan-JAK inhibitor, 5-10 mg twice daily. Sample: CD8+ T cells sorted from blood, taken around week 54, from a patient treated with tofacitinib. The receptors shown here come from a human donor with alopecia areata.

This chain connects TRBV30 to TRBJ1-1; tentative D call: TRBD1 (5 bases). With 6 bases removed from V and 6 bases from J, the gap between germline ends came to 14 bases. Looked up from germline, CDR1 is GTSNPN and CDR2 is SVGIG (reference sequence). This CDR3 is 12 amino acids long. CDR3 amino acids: CACNQPGPEAFF. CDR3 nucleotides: TGTGCCTGCAACCAACCGGGACCTGAAGCTTTCTTT.

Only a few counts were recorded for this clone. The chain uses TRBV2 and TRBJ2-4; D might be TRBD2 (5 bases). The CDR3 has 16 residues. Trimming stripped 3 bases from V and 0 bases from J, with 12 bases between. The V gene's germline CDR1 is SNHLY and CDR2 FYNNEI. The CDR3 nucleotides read TGTGCCAGCAGTGATTGGAGGCAACTAGCCAAAAACATTCAGTACTTC. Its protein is CASSDWRQLAKNIQYF.

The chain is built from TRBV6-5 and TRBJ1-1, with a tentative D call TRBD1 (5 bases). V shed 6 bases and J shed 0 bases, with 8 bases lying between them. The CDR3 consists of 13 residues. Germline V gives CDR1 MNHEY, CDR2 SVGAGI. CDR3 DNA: TGTGCCAGCAGCCCGGGGGTGAACACTGAAGCTTTCTTT. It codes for CASSPGVNTEAFF.

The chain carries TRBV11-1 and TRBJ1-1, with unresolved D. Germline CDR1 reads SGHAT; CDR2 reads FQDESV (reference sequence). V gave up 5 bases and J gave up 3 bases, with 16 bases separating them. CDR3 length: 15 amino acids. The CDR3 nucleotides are TGTGCCAGCAGCCCCGTGTTAAGGCGGGACACTGAAGCTTTCTTT. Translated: CASSPVLRRDTEAFF.

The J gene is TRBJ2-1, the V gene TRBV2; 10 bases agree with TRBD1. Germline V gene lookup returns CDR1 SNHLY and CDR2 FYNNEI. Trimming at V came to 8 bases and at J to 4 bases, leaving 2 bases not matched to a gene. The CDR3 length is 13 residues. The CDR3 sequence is CASRDRGYNEQFF. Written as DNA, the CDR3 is TGTGCCAGCCGGGACAGGGGATACAATGAGCAGTTCTTC. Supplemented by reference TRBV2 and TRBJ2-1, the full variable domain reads EPEVTQTPSHQVTQMGQEVILRCVPISNHLYFYWYRQILGQKVEFLVSFYNNEISEKSEIFDDQFSVERPDGSNFTLKIRSTKLEDSAMYFCASRDRGYNEQFFGPGTRLTVL.

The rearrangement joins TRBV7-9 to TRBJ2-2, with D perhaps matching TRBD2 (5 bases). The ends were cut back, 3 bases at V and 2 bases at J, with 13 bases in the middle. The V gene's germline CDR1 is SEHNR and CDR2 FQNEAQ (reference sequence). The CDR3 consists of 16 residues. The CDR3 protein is CASSFGLEFNTGELFF. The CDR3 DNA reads TGTGCCAGCAGCTTCGGACTCGAGTTTAACACCGGGGAGCTGTTTTTT.

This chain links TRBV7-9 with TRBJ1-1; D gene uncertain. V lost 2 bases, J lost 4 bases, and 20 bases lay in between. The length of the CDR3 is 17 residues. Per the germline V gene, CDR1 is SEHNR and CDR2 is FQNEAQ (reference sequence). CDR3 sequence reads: CASSLSNGGPKGTEAFF. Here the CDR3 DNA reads TGTGCCAGCAGCTTATCCAATGGAGGGCCGAAGGGCACTGAAGCTTTCTTT.

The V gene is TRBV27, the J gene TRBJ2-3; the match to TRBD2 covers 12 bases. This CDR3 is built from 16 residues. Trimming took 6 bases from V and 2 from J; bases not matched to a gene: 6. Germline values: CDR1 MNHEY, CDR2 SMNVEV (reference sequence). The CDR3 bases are TGTGCCAGCAGCCGACTAGCGGGGGCGATCACAGATACGCAGTATTTT. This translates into CASSRLAGAITDTQYF.

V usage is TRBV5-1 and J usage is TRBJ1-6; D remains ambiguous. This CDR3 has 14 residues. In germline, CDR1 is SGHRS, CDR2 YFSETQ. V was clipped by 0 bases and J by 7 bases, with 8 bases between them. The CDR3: CASSLEAANSPLHF. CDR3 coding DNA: TGCGCCAGCAGCTTGGAGGCAGCCAATTCACCCCTCCACTTT.

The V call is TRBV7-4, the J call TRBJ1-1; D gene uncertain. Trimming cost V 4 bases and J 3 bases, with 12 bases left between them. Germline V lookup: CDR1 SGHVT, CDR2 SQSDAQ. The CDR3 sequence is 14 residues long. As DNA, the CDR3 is TGTGCCAGCAGCTCTAAGGTGAACGACACTGAAGCTTTCTTT. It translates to CASSSKVNDTEAFF.

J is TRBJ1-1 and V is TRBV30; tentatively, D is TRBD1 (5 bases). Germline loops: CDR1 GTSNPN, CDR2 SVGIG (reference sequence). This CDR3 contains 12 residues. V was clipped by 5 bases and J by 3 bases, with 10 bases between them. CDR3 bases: TGTGCCTGGGCCGGGACTCACACTGAAGCTTTCTTT. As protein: CAWAGTHTEAFF. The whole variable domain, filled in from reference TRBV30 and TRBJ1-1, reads SQTIHQWPATLVQPVGSPLSLECTVEGTSNPNLYWYRQAAGRGLQLLFYSVGIGQISSEVPQNLSASRPQDRQFILSSKKLLLSDSGFYLCAWAGTHTEAFFGQGTRLTVV.

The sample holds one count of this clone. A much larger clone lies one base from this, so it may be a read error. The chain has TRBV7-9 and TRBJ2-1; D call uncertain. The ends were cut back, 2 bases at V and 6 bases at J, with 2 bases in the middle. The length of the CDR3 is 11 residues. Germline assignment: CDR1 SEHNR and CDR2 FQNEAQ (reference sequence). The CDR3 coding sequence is TGTGCCAGCAGCTTAAGCAATGAGCAGTTCTTC. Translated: CASSLSNEQFF.

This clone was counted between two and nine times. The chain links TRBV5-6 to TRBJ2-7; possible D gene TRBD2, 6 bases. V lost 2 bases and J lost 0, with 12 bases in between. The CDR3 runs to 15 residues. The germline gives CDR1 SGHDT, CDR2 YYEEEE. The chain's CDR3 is CASSFLFGSSYEQYF. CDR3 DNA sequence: TGTGCCAGCAGCTTCCTATTCGGGAGCTCCTACGAGCAGTACTTC.

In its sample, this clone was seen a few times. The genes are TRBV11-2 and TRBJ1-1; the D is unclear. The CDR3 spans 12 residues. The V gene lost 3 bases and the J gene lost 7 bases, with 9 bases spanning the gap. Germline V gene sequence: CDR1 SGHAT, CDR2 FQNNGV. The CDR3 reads CASSFTEVEAFF. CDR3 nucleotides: TGTGCCAGCAGCTTTACAGAAGTTGAAGCTTTCTTT.

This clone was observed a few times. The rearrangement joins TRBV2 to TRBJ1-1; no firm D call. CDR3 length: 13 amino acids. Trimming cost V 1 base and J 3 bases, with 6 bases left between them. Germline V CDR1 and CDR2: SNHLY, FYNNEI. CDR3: CASSEDGYTEAFF. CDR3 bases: TGTGCCAGCAGTGAAGACGGATACACTGAAGCTTTCTTT.

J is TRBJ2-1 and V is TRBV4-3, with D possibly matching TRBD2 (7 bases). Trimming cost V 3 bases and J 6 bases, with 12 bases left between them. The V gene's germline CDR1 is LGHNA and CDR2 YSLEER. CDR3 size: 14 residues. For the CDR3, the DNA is TGCGCCAGCAGCCATGGCGCGGGGGCCAATGAGCAGTTCTTC. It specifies CASSHGAGANEQFF.

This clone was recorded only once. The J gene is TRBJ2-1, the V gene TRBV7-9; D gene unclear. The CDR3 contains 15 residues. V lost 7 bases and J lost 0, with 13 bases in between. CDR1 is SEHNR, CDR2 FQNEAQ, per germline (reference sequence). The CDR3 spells CASTLGSLSYNEQFF. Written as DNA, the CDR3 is TGTGCCAGCACTCTCGGCAGTCTCTCCTACAATGAGCAGTTCTTC.

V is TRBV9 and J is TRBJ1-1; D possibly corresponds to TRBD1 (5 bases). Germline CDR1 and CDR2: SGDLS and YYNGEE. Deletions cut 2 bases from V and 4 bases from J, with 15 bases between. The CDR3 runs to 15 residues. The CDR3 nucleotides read TGTGCCAGCAGCGTGCGGATGGAGGGGAGCACTGAAGCTTTCTTT. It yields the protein CASSVRMEGSTEAFF.

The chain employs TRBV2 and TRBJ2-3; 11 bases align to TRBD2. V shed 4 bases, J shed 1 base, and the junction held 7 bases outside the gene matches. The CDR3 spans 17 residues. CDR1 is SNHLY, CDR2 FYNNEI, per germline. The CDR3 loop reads CASSVTLAGGRTDTQYF. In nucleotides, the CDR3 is TGTGCCAGCAGTGTAACTCTAGCGGGGGGCCGCACAGATACGCAGTATTTT.

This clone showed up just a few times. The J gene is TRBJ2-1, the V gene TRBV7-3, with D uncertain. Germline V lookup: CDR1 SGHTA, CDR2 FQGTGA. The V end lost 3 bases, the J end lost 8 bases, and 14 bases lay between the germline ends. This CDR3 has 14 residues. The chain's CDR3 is CASSFARLGYEQFF. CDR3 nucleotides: TGTGCCAGCAGCTTTGCTAGGCTGGGATATGAGCAGTTCTTC. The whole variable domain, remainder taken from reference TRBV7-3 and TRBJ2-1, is GAGVSQTPSNKVTEKGKYVELRCDPISGHTALYWYRQSLGQGPEFLIYFQGTGAADDSGLPNDRFFAVRPEGSVSTLKIQRTERGDSAVYLCASSFARLGYEQFFGPGTRLTVL.

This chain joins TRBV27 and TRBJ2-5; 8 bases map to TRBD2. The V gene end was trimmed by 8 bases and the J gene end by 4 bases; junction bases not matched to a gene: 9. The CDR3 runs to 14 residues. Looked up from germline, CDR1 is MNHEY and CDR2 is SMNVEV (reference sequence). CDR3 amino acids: CASCRSGGRETQYF. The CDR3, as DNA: TGTGCCAGCTGCCGGAGCGGGGGACGAGAGACCCAGTACTTC.

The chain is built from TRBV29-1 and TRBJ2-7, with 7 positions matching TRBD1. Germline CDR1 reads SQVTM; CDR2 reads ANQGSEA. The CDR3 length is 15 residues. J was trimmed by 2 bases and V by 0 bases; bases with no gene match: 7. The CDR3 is CSVEDPTGLTYEQYF. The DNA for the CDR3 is TGCAGCGTTGAAGATCCGACAGGGCTGACCTACGAGCAGTACTTC.

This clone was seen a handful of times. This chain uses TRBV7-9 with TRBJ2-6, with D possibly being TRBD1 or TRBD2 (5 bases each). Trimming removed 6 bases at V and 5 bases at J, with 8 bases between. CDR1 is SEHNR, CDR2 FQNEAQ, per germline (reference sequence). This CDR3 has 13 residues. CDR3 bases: TGTGCCAGCAGGGGGGAATGGGCCAACGTCCTGACTTTC. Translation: CASRGEWANVLTF. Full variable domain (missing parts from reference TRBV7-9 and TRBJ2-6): DTGVSQNPRHKITKRGQNVTFRCDPISEHNRLYWYRQTLGQGPEFLTYFQNEAQLEKSRLLSDRFSAERPKGSFSTLEIQRTEQGDSAMYLCASRGEWANVLTFGAGSRLTVL.

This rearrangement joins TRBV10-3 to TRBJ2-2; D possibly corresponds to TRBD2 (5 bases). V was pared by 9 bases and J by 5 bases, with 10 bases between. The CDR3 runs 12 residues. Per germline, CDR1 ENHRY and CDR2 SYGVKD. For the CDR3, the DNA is TGTGCCATAGGAGAGGGTACCGGGGAGCTGTTTTTT. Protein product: CAIGEGTGELFF.

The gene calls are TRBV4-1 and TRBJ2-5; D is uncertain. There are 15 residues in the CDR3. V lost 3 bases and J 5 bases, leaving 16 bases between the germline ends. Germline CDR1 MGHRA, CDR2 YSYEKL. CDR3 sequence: CASSQIGFGGETQYF. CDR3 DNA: TGCGCCAGCAGCCAGATTGGCTTTGGCGGCGAGACCCAGTACTTC.